This is a list of T cell receptor beta chains from one sample in a study of blood T cells in healthy people across ages. Via MiXCR, TCRdb re-called the 5' RACE reads, giving one row per CDR3 protein. The repertoire has about 780,000 distinct CDR3 sequences, around 50% of them found once; the top ten carry 15% to 20%. Sequenced: blood. These receptors were collected from a man older than 75 in good health. Each CDR3 is given with its conserved first and last residue. A D gene is named only where the DNA matches it firmly. Part of the rows lack a size; the others show once, few, many or a class for expanded clones.

size	V	J	D	DNA	CDR3
-	TRBV4-3	TRBJ2-4	-	TGCGCCAGCAGCCAAGATTCCCTCCGAGGTGACATTCAGTACTTC	CASSQDSLRGDIQYF
few	TRBV29-1	TRBJ1-1	-	TGCAGCGTCAGGGGTGGGCCTGAAGCTTTCTTT	CSVRGGPEAFF
-	TRBV7-9	TRBJ1-4	-	TGTGCCAGCAAGGGTACGAATAATGAAAAACTGTTTTTT	CASKGTNNEKLFF
-	TRBV6-2/TRBV6-3	TRBJ2-5	TRBD1	TGTGCCAGCAGCTCGACAGGGGGCAGTGAGACCCAGTACTTC	CASSSTGGSETQYF
-	TRBV2	TRBJ1-2	-	TGTGCCAGCACCTGGTCAGGGGTAGCTAACTATGGCTACACCTTC	CASTWSGVANYGYTF
many	TRBV20-1	TRBJ2-3	TRBD2	TGCAGTGCGGGGGGAGGGAGCACAGATACGCAGTATTTT	CSAGGGSTDTQYF
-	TRBV5-1	TRBJ2-1	TRBD1	TGCGCCAGCAGCACAACAGGGGTGGCGTACAATGAGCGGTTCTTC	CASSTTGVAYNERFF
few	TRBV21-1	TRBJ2-7	-	TGTGCCAGCAGGAGGGGGAGACCAGGGGGCGCTGAACGGGAGGGCTACAATGAGCAGTACTTC	CASRRGRPGGAEREGYNEQYF
few	TRBV12-3/TRBV12-4	TRBJ1-4	-	TGTGCCAGCAGTTTAGGGCAGAATGAAAAACTGTTTTTT	CASSLGQNEKLFF
-	TRBV27	TRBJ2-1	TRBD1	TGTGCCAGCAGAGCCGGGACAGGGCCGGATGAGCAGTTCTTC	CASRAGTGPDEQFF
-	TRBV29-1	TRBJ1-1	TRBD1	TGCCGCGTTGGGGGCGGGACAGGAGCCATGAACCCTGAAGCTTTCTTT	CRVGGGTGAMNPEAFF
-	TRBV3-1	TRBJ2-7	TRBD2	TGTGCCAGCAGCCAAGTCAGCGGGGTAACCTACGAGCAGTACTTC	CASSQVSGVTYEQYF
-	TRBV7-2	TRBJ2-7	TRBD2	TGTGCCAGCAGCAGACTAGCGGGAGTCAAGAATGAGCAGTACTTC	CASSRLAGVKNEQYF
few	TRBV4-3	TRBJ2-3	-	TGCGCCAGCAGCCAAGATTTGGGGCCGGATACGCAGTATTTT	CASSQDLGPDTQYF
-	TRBV5-6	TRBJ2-4	TRBD2	TGTGCCAGCAGCTTGGGGACTAGCGGGACGGACATTCAGTACTTC	CASSLGTSGTDIQYF
-	TRBV5-6	TRBJ2-6	-	TGTGCCAGCAGCTTCGCTGGGGGATCAATCCCCTCTGGGGCCAACGTCCTGACTTTC	CASSFAGGSIPSGANVLTF
-	TRBV6-5	TRBJ2-3	-	TGTGCCAGCAGTTACTCGACCGGGGCTAGCGCAGCAGATACGCAGTATTTT	CASSYSTGASAADTQYF
-	TRBV28	TRBJ2-1	-	TGTGCCAGCAGCAGAGCTACGAGCTCCTACAATGAGCAGTTCTTC	CASSRATSSYNEQFF
few	TRBV9	TRBJ2-3	-	TGTGCCAGCAGCTCAGACGTGGGCTCCAGCACAGATACGCAGTATTTT	CASSSDVGSSTDTQYF
-	TRBV4-3	TRBJ2-2	-	TGCGCCAGCTCCCCACTAGCCGGTCCTGTGGGCGGGGAGCTGTTTTTT	CASSPLAGPVGGELFF
-	TRBV12-3/TRBV12-4	TRBJ2-7	-	TGTGCCAGCAGTTTAGCGCGACATTCCGAGCAGTACTTC	CASSLARHSEQYF
-	TRBV7-3	TRBJ2-3	-	TGTGCCAGCAGCTCCGGAACTGGTCGGGATACGCAGTATTTT	CASSSGTGRDTQYF
-	TRBV6-5	TRBJ2-5	-	TGTGCCAGCACCTCTTCGTGGGGAAGCCGGGAGACCCAGTACTTC	CASTSSWGSRETQYF
-	TRBV6-1	TRBJ2-3	TRBD2	TGTGCCATCTCGTCGGGGAGGGACGCAGATACGCAGTATTTT	CAISSGRDADTQYF
-	TRBV6-5	TRBJ1-2	TRBD1	TGTGCCAGCAGACGACAGGGTAGGAACTATGGCTACACCTTC	CASRRQGRNYGYTF
-	TRBV6-2/TRBV6-3	TRBJ2-7	-	TGTGCCAGCAGCTCCGACCTATCCTACGAGCAGTACTTC	CASSSDLSYEQYF
-	TRBV7-6	TRBJ2-1	TRBD2	TGTGCCAGCAGCTTAGAAGTAGCGGGAGGGCCTTCTAATGAGCAGTTCTTC	CASSLEVAGGPSNEQFF
-	TRBV28	TRBJ2-6	TRBD1	TGTGCCAGCAGTTTAGACAGGGGTTTCCCCGGGGCCAACGTCCTGACTTTC	CASSLDRGFPGANVLTF
few	TRBV20-1	TRBJ1-4	-	TGCAGTGCTGGTACCGGGGGCGGAGGTGAAAAACTGTTTTTT	CSAGTGGGGEKLFF